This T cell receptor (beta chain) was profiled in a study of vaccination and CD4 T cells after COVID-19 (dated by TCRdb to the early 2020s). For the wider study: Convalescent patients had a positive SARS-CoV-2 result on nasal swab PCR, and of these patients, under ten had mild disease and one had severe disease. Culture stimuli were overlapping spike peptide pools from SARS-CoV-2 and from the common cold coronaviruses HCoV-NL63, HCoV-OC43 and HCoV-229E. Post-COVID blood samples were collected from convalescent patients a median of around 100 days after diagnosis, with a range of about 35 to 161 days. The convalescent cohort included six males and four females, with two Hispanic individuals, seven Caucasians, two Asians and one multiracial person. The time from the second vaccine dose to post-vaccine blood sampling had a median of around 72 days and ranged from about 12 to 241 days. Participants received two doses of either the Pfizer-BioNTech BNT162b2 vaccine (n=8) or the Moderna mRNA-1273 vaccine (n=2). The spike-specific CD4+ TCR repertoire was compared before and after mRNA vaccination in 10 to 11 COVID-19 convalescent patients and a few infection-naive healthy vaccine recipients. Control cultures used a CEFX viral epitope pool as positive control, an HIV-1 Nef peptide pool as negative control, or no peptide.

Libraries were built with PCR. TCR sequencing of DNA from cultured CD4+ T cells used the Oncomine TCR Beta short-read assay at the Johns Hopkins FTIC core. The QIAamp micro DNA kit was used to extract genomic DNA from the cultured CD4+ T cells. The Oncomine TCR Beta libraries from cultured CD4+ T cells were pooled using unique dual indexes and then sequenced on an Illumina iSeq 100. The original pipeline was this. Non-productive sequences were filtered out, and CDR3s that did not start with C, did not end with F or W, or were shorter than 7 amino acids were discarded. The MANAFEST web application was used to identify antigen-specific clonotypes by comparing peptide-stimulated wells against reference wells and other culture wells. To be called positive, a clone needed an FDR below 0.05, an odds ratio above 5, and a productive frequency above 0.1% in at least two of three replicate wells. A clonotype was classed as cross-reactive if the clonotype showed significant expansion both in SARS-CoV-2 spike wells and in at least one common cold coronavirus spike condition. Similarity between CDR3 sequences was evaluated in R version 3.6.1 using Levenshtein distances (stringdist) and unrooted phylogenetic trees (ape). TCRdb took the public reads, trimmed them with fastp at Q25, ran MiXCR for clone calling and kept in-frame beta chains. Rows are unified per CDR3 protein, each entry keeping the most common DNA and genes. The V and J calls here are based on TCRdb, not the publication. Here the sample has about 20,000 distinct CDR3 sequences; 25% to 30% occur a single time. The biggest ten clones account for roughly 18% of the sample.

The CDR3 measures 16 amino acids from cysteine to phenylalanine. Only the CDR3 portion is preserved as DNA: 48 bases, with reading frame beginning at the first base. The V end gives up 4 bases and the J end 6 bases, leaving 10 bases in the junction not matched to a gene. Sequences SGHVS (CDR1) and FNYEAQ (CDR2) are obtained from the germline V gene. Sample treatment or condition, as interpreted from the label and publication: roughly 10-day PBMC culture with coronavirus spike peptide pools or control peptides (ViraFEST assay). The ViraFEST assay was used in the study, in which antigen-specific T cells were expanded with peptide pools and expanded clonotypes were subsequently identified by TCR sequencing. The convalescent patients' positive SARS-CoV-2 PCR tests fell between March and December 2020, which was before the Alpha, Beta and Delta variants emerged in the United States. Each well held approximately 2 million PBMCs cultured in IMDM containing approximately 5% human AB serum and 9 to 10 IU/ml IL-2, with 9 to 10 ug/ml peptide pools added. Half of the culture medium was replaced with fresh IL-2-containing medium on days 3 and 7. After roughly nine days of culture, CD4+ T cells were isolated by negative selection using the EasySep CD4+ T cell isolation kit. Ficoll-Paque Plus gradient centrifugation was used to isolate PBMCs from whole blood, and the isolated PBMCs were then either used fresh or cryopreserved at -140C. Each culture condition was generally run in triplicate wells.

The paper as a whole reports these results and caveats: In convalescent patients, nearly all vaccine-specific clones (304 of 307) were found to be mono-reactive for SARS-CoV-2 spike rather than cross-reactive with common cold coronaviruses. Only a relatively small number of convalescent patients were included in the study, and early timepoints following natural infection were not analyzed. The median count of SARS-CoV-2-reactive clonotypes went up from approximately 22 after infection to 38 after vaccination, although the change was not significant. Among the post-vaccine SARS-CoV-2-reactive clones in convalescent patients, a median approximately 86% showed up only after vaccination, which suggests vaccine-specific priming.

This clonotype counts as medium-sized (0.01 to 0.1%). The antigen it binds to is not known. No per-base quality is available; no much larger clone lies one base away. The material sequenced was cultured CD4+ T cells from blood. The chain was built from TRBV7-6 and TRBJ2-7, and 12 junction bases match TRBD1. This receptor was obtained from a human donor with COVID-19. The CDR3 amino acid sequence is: CASSSNPGQGAREQYF. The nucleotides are TGTGCCAGCAGCTCAAATCCGGGACAGGGGGCGCGCGAGCAGTACTTC.